The TCR beta chain under discussion was sequenced for a study of shared clonotypes between healthy human individuals. Germline assignment: CDR1 SGHRS and CDR2 YFSETQ. The CDR3 contains 13 residues. V lost 0 bases to trimming and J lost 11 bases; unmatched junction nucleotides: 6. Only in-frame clones appear in the TCRdb table, and some are missing; sequencing was by immunoSEQ multiplex PCR. Of around 940,000 clones listed, around three quarters were seen once; the top ten hold approximately 1.5%. V is TRBV5-1 and J is TRBJ1-1; 8 bases are a match to TRBD1. Sequencing was performed on memory CD4+ T cells sorted from blood. The subset is: CD45RA-negative fraction. The sequence was obtained from a man in his late teens or twenties in good health. The CDR3 DNA reads as TGCGCCAGCAGCTTGGATGACAGGGGATCGGCTTTCTTT. Translated, it gives CASSLDDRGSAFF.